This T cell receptor (beta chain) was sequenced during a study of blood T cell repertoires in COVID-19. V lost 2 bases, J lost 0 bases, and 7 bases lay in between. The CDR3 contains 15 residues. Germline V lookup: CDR1 MNHEY, CDR2 SVGAGI. TCRdb's table, derived via immunoSEQ multiplex PCR, lists solely in-frame clones and lacks some. The sample shows some 73,000 clones, 85% of them seen only once. J is TRBJ1-4 and V is TRBV6-5, with D tentatively TRBD1 (5 bases). This receptor was identified in a woman older than 75 with active or convalescent COVID-19. The sequenced sample consisted of peripheral blood. The CDR3 bases are TGTGCCAGCAGTTACCAGGGTGCAACTAATGAAAAACTGTTTTTT. It is translated as CASSYQGATNEKLFF.